These 22 T cell receptor beta chains originate from one sample sequenced in a study of blood T cell repertoires in COVID-19. The table came from immunoSEQ multiplex PCR; TCRdb's copy has only in-frame clones and leaves some out. The table has 300,000 to 350,000 clones, almost 90% seen once. The specimen was peripheral blood. The source is a woman aged 40 to 50 with COVID-19, enrolled during active disease.

The chain recombines TRBV2 with TRBJ1-5; D remains unclear. Germline V gene lookup returns CDR1 SNHLY and CDR2 FYNNEI. V was pared by 6 bases and J by 5 bases, with 11 bases between. The CDR3 runs to 13 residues. CDR3 residues: CASSQEGDQPQHF. Written as DNA, the CDR3 is TGTGCCAGCAGCCAAGAGGGCGATCAGCCCCAGCATTTT.

There are a few counts of this clone. The chain is built from TRBV7-9 and TRBJ1-1; the D gene is possibly TRBD1 (6 bases). V was clipped by 5 bases and J by 3 bases, with 19 bases between them. Germline V CDR1 and CDR2: SEHNR, FQNEAQ (reference sequence). The CDR3 is made up of 16 amino acids. The CDR3 here is CASSRTGTSSYTEAFF. CDR3 DNA sequence: TGTGCCAGCAGCAGAACAGGGACGTCGTCTTACACTGAAGCTTTCTTT.

The genes are TRBV7-2 and TRBJ1-2; D may be TRBD1 (5 bases). V was pared by 2 bases and J by 0 bases, with 7 bases between. The CDR3 loop spans 14 amino acids. Germline V lookup: CDR1 SGHTA, CDR2 FQGNSA. The CDR3 spells CASSLLGANYGYTF. CDR3 coding DNA: TGTGCCAGCAGCTTATTAGGGGCTAACTATGGCTACACCTTC.

The rearrangement joins TRBV19 to TRBJ2-2; D might be TRBD1 (5 bases). CDR3 length: 17 residues. Germline CDR1 LNHDA, CDR2 SQIVND (reference sequence). V gave up 0 bases and J gave up 5 bases, with 16 bases separating them. CDR3 sequence (DNA): TGTGCCAGTAGTATAGATGCATTGCAGGGTTGGACCGGGGAGCTGTTTTTT. Protein product: CASSIDALQGWTGELFF.

J is TRBJ1-1 and V is TRBV9; no firm D call. Germline V gene lookup returns CDR1 SGDLS and CDR2 YYNGEE. This CDR3 contains 13 residues. The V end lost 0 bases, the J end lost 4 bases, and 7 bases lay between the germline ends. The chain's CDR3 is CASSVAGSTEAFF. In DNA form, the CDR3 reads TGTGCCAGCAGCGTAGCGGGGAGCACTGAAGCTTTCTTT.

The rearrangement uses TRBV6-1 and TRBJ2-7, with D possibly matching TRBD1 (6 bases). This CDR3 comprises 13 residues. V dropped 3 bases and J dropped 6 bases, with 12 bases sitting between them. Germline CDR1 is MNHNS and CDR2 is SASEGT. This CDR3 is CASSDYRVGEQYF. Written as DNA, the CDR3 is TGTGCCAGCAGTGATTACAGGGTGGGCGAGCAGTACTTC.

This chain connects TRBV7-8 to TRBJ1-4; 9 nucleotides line up with TRBD1. Germline V gene data show CDR1 as SGHVS and CDR2 as FQNEAQ. Trimming took 1 base from V and 8 from J; bases not matched to a gene: 2. The CDR3 has 14 amino acids. CDR3 coding DNA: TGTGCCAGCAGCTTAGGGGACAGGGACGAAAAACTGTTTTTT. Translating it yields CASSLGDRDEKLFF.

This chain uses TRBV9 with TRBJ1-3, with D possibly matching TRBD1 (5 bases). In germline, CDR1 is SGDLS, CDR2 YYNGEE. This CDR3 spans 14 amino acids. The V and J ends lost 6 bases and 0 bases respectively, with 10 bases between them. The CDR3 reads CASTPGLSGNTIYF. The CDR3 DNA reads TGTGCCAGCACTCCAGGGCTCTCTGGAAACACCATATATTTT.

The chain employs TRBV6-6 and TRBJ1-5; 10 nucleotides align to TRBD1. V lost 5 bases and J lost 6; bases outside the gene matches: 4. The germline gives CDR1 MNHNY, CDR2 SVGAGI (reference sequence). This CDR3 is 14 amino acids long. The CDR3 reads CASSKTGGTQPQHF. The CDR3 DNA follows: TGTGCCAGCAGTAAGACAGGGGGCACTCAGCCCCAGCATTTT.

The V call is TRBV5-1, the J call TRBJ1-2; perhaps TRBD1 as D (6 bases). Trimming removed 4 bases from V and 4 bases from J, with 11 bases in between. The CDR3 totals 13 residues. Germline V gene data show CDR1 as SGHRS and CDR2 as YFSETQ. The chain's CDR3 is CASSEGTLYGYTF. The CDR3 coding sequence is TGCGCCAGCAGCGAGGGGACACTCTATGGCTACACCTTC.

The J gene is TRBJ1-2, the V gene TRBV7-9; unclear D gene. Trimming stripped 7 bases from V and 6 bases from J, with 15 bases between. The CDR3 is 13 residues long. Germline loops: CDR1 SEHNR, CDR2 FQNEAQ (reference sequence). CDR3 bases: TGTGCCAGCAAATCAGCCACTGGGCATGGCTACACCTTC. Amino acid sequence: CASKSATGHGYTF. Complete variable domain (other parts from reference TRBV7-9 and TRBJ1-2): DTGVSQNPRHKITKRGQNVTFRCDPISEHNRLYWYRQTLGQGPEFLTYFQNEAQLEKSRLLSDRFSAERPKGSFSTLEIQRTEQGDSAMYLCASKSATGHGYTFGSGTRLTVV.

The chain joins TRBV28 to TRBJ1-6; TRBD1 agrees at 7 bases. The length of the CDR3 is 13 residues. V was pared by 11 bases and J by 8 bases, with 9 bases of the junction left unmatched. CDR1 is MDHEN, CDR2 SYDVKM, per germline. CDR3 nucleotides: TGTGCCTCCCGGGAAGGGGGCTATTCACCCCTCCACTTT. Protein: CASREGGYSPLHF.

The chain combines TRBV7-2 with TRBJ1-5; TRBD1 is a possible D gene (6 bases). CDR1 is SGHTA, CDR2 FQGNSA, per germline. Trimming left V 2 bases short and J 4 bases short, with 12 bases between. This CDR3 has 15 amino acids. Here the CDR3 reads CASSLRGGTNQPQHF. The CDR3 DNA reads TGTGCCAGCAGCTTAAGGGGGGGTACTAATCAGCCCCAGCATTTT.

The CDR3 DNA reads TGTGCCAGCAGAACACGGAGGGTTTCACAAGAGACCCAGTACTTC. It specifies CASRTRRVSQETQYF. This sequence joins TRBV28 and TRBJ2-5; a weak D match, TRBD2 (6 bases). The CDR3 has 15 residues. V dropped 6 bases and J dropped 2 bases, with 16 bases sitting between them. Germline loops: CDR1 MDHEN, CDR2 SYDVKM.

V is TRBV7-3 and J is TRBJ2-2, with D possibly being TRBD1 (6 bases). Trimming took off 7 bases at V and 1 base at J, with 16 bases between the two ends. Looked up from germline, CDR1 is SGHTA and CDR2 is FQGTGA. The CDR3 loop spans 16 amino acids. The CDR3: CASTSGAGGNTGELFF. Here the CDR3 DNA reads TGTGCCAGCACCTCAGGGGCAGGCGGGAACACCGGGGAGCTGTTTTTT.

This chain uses TRBV4-1 with TRBJ1-2; unclear D gene. The CDR3 covers 15 residues. Trimming shortened V by 0 bases and J by 2 bases, and 10 bases separated the two germline ends. The V gene's germline CDR1 is MGHRA and CDR2 YSYEKL. CDR3 coding DNA: TGCGCCAGCAGCCAAGACTGGGCTTTAAACTATGGCTACACCTTC. Translating it yields CASSQDWALNYGYTF.

This chain connects TRBV30 to TRBJ2-5; D uncertain. V was cut by 4 bases and J by 4 bases, with 7 bases left in between. CDR1 and CDR2 (germline): GTSNPN, SVGIG (reference sequence). CDR3 length: 11 residues. The CDR3 DNA sequence: TGTGCCTGGAACCTCGGAGAGACCCAGTACTTC. Its protein is CAWNLGETQYF.

The genes are TRBV29-1 and TRBJ1-4; 10 nucleotides match TRBD1. The CDR3 runs to 13 residues. J was trimmed by 7 bases and V by 5 bases; bases with no gene match: 4. Germline values: CDR1 SQVTM, CDR2 ANQGSEA. The CDR3 loop is CSVRQGASEKLFF. CDR3 nucleotides: TGCAGCGTTCGACAGGGGGCTAGTGAAAAACTGTTTTTT.

The chain carries TRBV5-1 and TRBJ2-2; 15 positions match TRBD2. The CDR3 has 17 amino acids. Trimming took 4 bases from V and 6 from J; bases not matched to a gene: 7. The germline CDR1 and CDR2 sequences are SGHRS and YFSETQ. CDR3 loop: CASSRTSGGAVAGELFF. CDR3 nucleotide sequence: TGCGCCAGCAGCCGGACTAGCGGGGGGGCCGTCGCCGGGGAGCTGTTTTTT.

The gene calls are TRBV18 and TRBJ2-3, with 10 bases identical to TRBD2. V shed 6 bases, J shed 2 bases, and the junction held 14 bases outside the gene matches. The CDR3 consists of 18 residues. Germline V gene data show CDR1 as KGHSH and CDR2 as LQKENI. Here the CDR3 DNA reads TGTGCCAGCTCCCAGGGGCCGTCTAGCGGGGGCTTCACAGATACGCAGTATTTT. Translating it yields CASSQGPSSGGFTDTQYF.

This rearrangement joins TRBV7-9 to TRBJ1-2; the D is unclear. Looked up from germline, CDR1 is SEHNR and CDR2 is FQNEAQ (reference sequence). V dropped 2 bases and J dropped 3 bases, with 7 bases sitting between them. The CDR3 is 13 residues long. CDR3 residues: CASSLRGDYGYTF. For the CDR3, the DNA is TGTGCCAGCAGCTTACGGGGAGACTATGGCTACACCTTC.

The chain uses TRBV28 and TRBJ1-5; no firm D call. Between the trimmed V and J ends, which lost 6 bases and 5 bases, there was a span of 5 bases. The CDR3 totals 11 residues. From germline, CDR1 is MDHEN and CDR2 SYDVKM. CDR3 in amino acids: CASSYDQPQHF. CDR3 bases: TGTGCCAGCAGCTACGATCAGCCCCAGCATTTT.